Shown below are 24 T cell receptor beta chains from a single sample sequenced in a study of cytotoxic CD8 clonotypes in ibrutinib-treated CLL. Sequencing used immunoSEQ multiplex PCR; TCRdb keeps in-frame clones, though not all of them. The table includes 35,000 to 50,000 clones, around 70% detected once. Sequenced material: PBMCs, taken at disease progression, from a patient treated with ibrutinib. These receptors were obtained from a human donor with chronic lymphocytic leukemia.

The chain employs TRBV6-1 and TRBJ1-2, with D unresolved. This CDR3 has 13 amino acids. Trimming stripped 7 bases from V and 4 bases from J, with 13 bases between. Germline V lookup: CDR1 MNHNS, CDR2 SASEGT. Here the CDR3 DNA reads TGTGCCAGCACCATCGAGGTGTCCTATGGCTACACCTTC. Translation: CASTIEVSYGYTF.

The J gene is TRBJ1-1, the V gene TRBV4-1; TRBD1 matches 8 bases. V was pared by 4 bases and J by 4 bases, with 14 bases of the junction left unmatched. The CDR3 has 17 residues. Germline CDR1 is MGHRA and CDR2 is YSYEKL. CDR3 in amino acids: CASSRMGQVGWGTEAFF. The CDR3, as DNA: TGCGCCAGCAGCCGAATGGGACAGGTCGGTTGGGGCACTGAAGCTTTCTTT.

The chain has TRBV19 and TRBJ2-3, with D hard to call. This CDR3 is 13 amino acids long. Trimming removed 7 bases at V and 2 bases at J, with 10 bases between. Germline V gives CDR1 LNHDA, CDR2 SQIVND (reference sequence). In nucleotides, the CDR3 is TGTGCCAGTAACCGGAGATCCACAGATACGCAGTATTTT. It encodes CASNRRSTDTQYF.

This chain joins TRBV11-2 and TRBJ2-7, with D possibly being TRBD1 (5 bases). Germline V CDR1 and CDR2: SGHAT, FQNNGV. The CDR3 spans 13 residues. V lost 5 bases and J lost 5, with 13 bases in between. The CDR3 DNA reads as TGTGCCAGCAGCCAATCAGGGTACCACGAGCAGTACTTC. This encodes CASSQSGYHEQYF.

The chain links TRBV28 to TRBJ1-2; possibly TRBD1 for D (5 bases). V dropped 6 bases and J dropped 4 bases, with 15 bases sitting between them. Germline CDR1 MDHEN, CDR2 SYDVKM. The CDR3 length is 14 residues. As DNA, the CDR3 is TGTGCCAGCAGCCTCACTACAGGTTCCTATGGCTACACCTTC. Protein: CASSLTTGSYGYTF.

This clone has a handful of counts. The V call is TRBV5-1, the J call TRBJ1-1; D gene ambiguous. The CDR3 totals 13 residues. Trimming pared 0 bases from V and 1 base from J, leaving 4 bases between. Germline V CDR1 and CDR2: SGHRS, YFSETQ. The CDR3 region is CASSLEGNTEAFF. CDR3 sequence (DNA): TGCGCCAGCAGCTTGGAGGGGAACACTGAAGCTTTCTTT.

The rearrangement links TRBV7-3 to TRBJ2-7; 8 positions agree with TRBD1. Germline V gene sequence: CDR1 SGHTA, CDR2 FQGTGA. Trimming removed 3 bases from V and 0 bases from J; junction bases left unmatched: 4. The CDR3 extends over 15 amino acids. CDR3 sequence reads: CASSLIGTGSYEQYF. For the CDR3, the DNA is TGTGCCAGCAGCTTGATCGGGACAGGCTCCTACGAGCAGTACTTC.

This chain uses TRBV7-8 with TRBJ1-2; possibly TRBD1 for D (6 bases). V was shortened by 5 bases and J by 1 base, with 11 bases between the two germline ends. CDR3 size: 14 residues. Per germline, CDR1 SGHVS and CDR2 FQNEAQ. The CDR3 DNA sequence: TGTGCCAGCAGCGGGGGCGGGATTAACTATGGCTACACCTTC. It is translated as CASSGGGINYGYTF.

The chain carries TRBV5-1 and TRBJ2-7; D remains unclear. This CDR3 contains 15 residues. Germline assignment: CDR1 SGHRS and CDR2 YFSETQ. V gave up 4 bases and J gave up 0 bases, with 14 bases separating them. DNA for the CDR3: TGCGCCAGCAGCCATGAAGGGCCCCACTCCTACGAGCAGTACTTC. Translated: CASSHEGPHSYEQYF.

This clone was counted a few times. This rearrangement joins TRBV5-3 to TRBJ1-2; D might be TRBD1 (5 bases). TRBV5-3 counts as an open reading frame of uncertain function. V lost 4 bases and J lost 5, with 18 bases in between. The CDR3 contains 15 residues. CDR3 sequence reads: CARSQDRGGRYGYTF. The CDR3, as DNA: TGTGCCAGAAGCCAGGACCGTGGGGGGAGGTATGGCTACACCTTC.

The chain combines TRBV7-8 with TRBJ1-1, with 7 bases that match TRBD1. V gave up 2 bases and J gave up 3 bases; unmatched junction bases: 12. This CDR3 has 17 residues. The germline V gene has CDR1 SGHVS and CDR2 FQNEAQ. In DNA, the CDR3 is TGTGCCAGCAGCTTAAATAATATCGGGACAGTAGACACTGAAGCTTTCTTT. Encoded protein: CASSLNNIGTVDTEAFF.

The rearrangement joins TRBV4-1 to TRBJ2-7; D call uncertain. The germline V and J ends were trimmed by 2 bases and 2 bases, with 7 bases remaining between them. The germline V gene encodes CDR1 MGHRA and CDR2 YSYEKL. CDR3 length: 13 residues. The CDR3 region has the DNA TGCGCCAGCAGCCAACAGGTTGCCTACGAGCAGTACTTC. It codes for CASSQQVAYEQYF.

This clone was seen a few times. The genes are TRBV5-4 and TRBJ1-3; perhaps TRBD1 as D (5 bases). The V and J ends lost 0 bases and 0 bases respectively, with 10 bases between them. Germline V gene lookup returns CDR1 SGHNT and CDR2 YYREEE (reference sequence). CDR3 length: 16 amino acids. The CDR3 coding sequence is TGTGCCAGCAGCTTGGTAGGTGACAGCTCTGGAAACACCATATATTTT. Encoded protein: CASSLVGDSSGNTIYF.

This sequence joins TRBV2 and TRBJ1-1; D unresolved. Trimming cost V 6 bases and J 1 base, with 12 bases left between them. Germline assignment: CDR1 SNHLY and CDR2 FYNNEI. The length of the CDR3 is 14 residues. The CDR3 sequence: CASSLTEKNTEAFF. Written as DNA, the CDR3 is TGTGCCAGCAGCCTCACAGAAAAGAACACTGAAGCTTTCTTT.

This chain joins TRBV7-6 and TRBJ2-7; TRBD1 matches at 8 bases. Unmatched junction bases numbered 7, after V lost 4 bases and J lost 2 bases. Germline V gene lookup returns CDR1 SGHVS and CDR2 FNYEAQ. The CDR3 is 15 residues long. The DNA of the CDR3 is TGTGCCAGCAGCTCGGGACAGGCTAACACCTACGAGCAGTACTTC. It yields the protein CASSSGQANTYEQYF.

This rearrangement joins TRBV28 to TRBJ1-1; D is ambiguous. Germline V lookup: CDR1 MDHEN, CDR2 SYDVKM. The V gene lost 6 bases and the J gene lost 10 bases, with 18 bases spanning the gap. The CDR3 has 13 amino acids. This CDR3 reads CASSTTTRDAAFF. The CDR3 DNA is TGTGCCAGCAGCACCACGACTAGGGATGCAGCTTTCTTT.

This chain links TRBV6-6 with TRBJ2-1; D remains unclear. Germline V lookup: CDR1 MNHNY, CDR2 SVGAGI (reference sequence). This CDR3 comprises 11 residues. V was pared by 7 bases and J by 8 bases, with 9 bases between. The CDR3, as DNA: TGTGCCAGCACTCAACTTGATGAGCAGTTCTTC. It yields the protein CASTQLDEQFF.

The V and J genes are TRBV5-6 and TRBJ1-1, with 9 bases that match TRBD1. Trimming took 6 bases from V and 3 from J; bases not matched to a gene: 6. The CDR3 has 14 residues. Germline CDR1 reads SGHDT; CDR2 reads YYEEEE. CDR3 nucleotides: TGTGCCAGCACGGGGACAGGGAGGGACACTGAAGCTTTCTTT. Protein: CASTGTGRDTEAFF.

This clone was seen a few times. This sequence joins TRBV30 and TRBJ2-7; D might be TRBD1 or TRBD2, each matching 5 bases. The V gene's germline CDR1 is GTSNPN and CDR2 SVGIG (reference sequence). This CDR3 has 14 residues. V gave up 0 bases and J gave up 0 bases, with 9 bases separating them. This chain's CDR3 is CAWSVWGSSYEQYF. DNA of the CDR3: TGTGCCTGGAGTGTATGGGGGAGCTCCTACGAGCAGTACTTC.

The chain is built from TRBV28 and TRBJ2-1, with unresolved D. This CDR3 has 12 residues. V dropped 5 bases and J dropped 10 bases, with 12 bases sitting between them. Germline lookup yields CDR1 MDHEN and CDR2 SYDVKM. The CDR3 region is CASSPDIVEQFF. The CDR3 DNA reads as TGTGCCAGCAGTCCAGACATTGTCGAGCAGTTCTTC.

The V and J genes are TRBV5-1 and TRBJ1-1; D remains ambiguous. CDR1 and CDR2 from the germline V gene are SGHRS and YFSETQ. The CDR3 consists of 14 residues. V was pared by 6 bases and J by 0 bases, with 12 bases between. The CDR3 DNA follows: TGCGCCAGCACTTTCGGAGAATTGAACACTGAAGCTTTCTTT. Translating it yields CASTFGELNTEAFF.

This rearrangement joins TRBV10-1 to TRBJ2-5; 10 bases line up with TRBD2. The CDR3 length is 16 residues. V gave up 0 bases and J gave up 5 bases; unmatched junction bases: 6. CDR1 is WNHNN, CDR2 SYGVQD, per germline (reference sequence). As DNA, the CDR3 is TGCGCCAGCAGTGAGTCGGGAGCGGGGGGGAAGGAGACCCAGTACTTC. Its translation is CASSESGAGGKETQYF.

CDR3 region: CASSGRGRDTQYF. The CDR3, as DNA: TGCGCCAGCAGCGGACGTGGTCGGGATACGCAGTATTTT. The V gene is TRBV5-1, the J gene TRBJ2-3, with D unclear. The CDR3 has 13 amino acids. Germline V lookup: CDR1 SGHRS, CDR2 YFSETQ. The V and J ends lost 4 bases and 6 bases respectively, with 12 bases between them.

This chain uses TRBV30 with TRBJ1-1; D is undetermined. The CDR3 runs 14 residues. With 0 bases removed from V and 0 bases from J, the gap between germline ends came to 8 bases. Germline V gene data show CDR1 as GTSNPN and CDR2 as SVGIG (reference sequence). The CDR3 sequence is CAWSVVPMNTEAFF. The DNA for the CDR3 is TGTGCCTGGAGTGTAGTACCTATGAACACTGAAGCTTTCTTT.